The 21 T cell receptor beta chains given below trace back to one sample, sequenced in a study of blood T cell repertoires in COVID-19. The assay was immunoSEQ multiplex PCR, and TCRdb's table has in-frame clones only and misses some. The data contain 100,000 or so clones, roughly 80% of them singletons. Sequencing was carried out using peripheral blood. These receptors originate from a woman in her seventies with acute or convalescent COVID-19.

The CDR3 region is CASSANQGYNSPLHF. Written as DNA, the CDR3 is TGTGCCAGTAGTGCGAATCAGGGTTATAATTCACCCCTCCACTTT. This chain connects TRBV19 to TRBJ1-6; tentative D call: TRBD1 (5 bases). V was cut by 5 bases and J by 4 bases, with 12 bases left in between. Per germline, CDR1 LNHDA and CDR2 SQIVND (reference sequence). The CDR3 length is 15 residues.

The genes are TRBV14 and TRBJ1-1, with TRBD1 identical over 8 bases. CDR1 is SGHDN and CDR2 is FVKESK in the germline V gene. The ends lost 5 bases at V and 4 bases at J; junction bases unmatched: 3. The CDR3 sequence is 13 residues long. CDR3 DNA sequence: TGTGCCAGCAGCGAAACAGGGGGCACTGAAGCTTTCTTT. Its protein is CASSETGGTEAFF. The complete variable domain, with remaining parts taken from reference TRBV14 and TRBJ1-1, reads EAGVTQFPSHSVIEKGQTVTLRCDPISGHDNLYWYRRVMGKEIKFLLHFVKESKQDESGMPNNRFLAERTGGTYSTLKVQPAELEDSGVYFCASSETGGTEAFFGQGTRLTVV.

The chain joins TRBV12-3 or TRBV12-4 to TRBJ2-7; D unclear. The CDR3 is 12 amino acids. V was clipped by 4 bases and J by 5 bases, with 9 bases between them. In DNA form, the CDR3 reads TGTGCCAGCAGTTCTCGGGTACACGAGCAGTACTTC. As protein: CASSSRVHEQYF.

This rearrangement joins TRBV3-1 (or the pseudogene TRBV3-2) to TRBJ1-6; D uncertain. V was pared by 4 bases and J by 6 bases, with 7 bases between. Germline CDR1 and CDR2: LGHDT and YNNKEL (reference sequence). The length of the CDR3 is 13 residues. The CDR3 DNA sequence: TGTGCCAGCAGCCCTCACAGTAATTCACCCCTCCACTTT. It yields the protein CASSPHSNSPLHF.

The rearrangement uses TRBV15 and TRBJ2-1; tentative D call: TRBD2 (6 bases). V was cut by 4 bases and J by 7 bases, with 26 bases left in between. Germline CDR1 LNHNV, CDR2 YYDKDF (reference sequence). The CDR3 sequence is 18 residues long. CDR3 nucleotides: TGTGCCACCAGCATCCCTGGAGGGGCAGCCCTCGATTGGAATGAGCAGTTCTTC. Its protein is CATSIPGGAALDWNEQFF. The complete variable domain, with remaining parts taken from reference TRBV15 and TRBJ2-1, reads DAMVIQNPRYQVTQFGKPVTLSCSQTLNHNVMYWYQQKSSQAPKLLFHYYDKDFNNEADTPDNFQSRRPNTSFCFLDIRSPGLGDTAMYLCATSIPGGAALDWNEQFFGPGTRLTVL.

This sequence joins TRBV4-1 and TRBJ2-5; 8 bases agree with TRBD2. The germline V gene encodes CDR1 MGHRA and CDR2 YSYEKL. The J segment lost 4 bases and the V segment lost 4 bases, leaving 5 bases of the junction unmatched. This CDR3 has 14 amino acids. The CDR3 DNA follows: TGCGCCAGCAGCCTCAGCCTAGCGGGAGAGACCCAGTACTTC. Its protein is CASSLSLAGETQYF.

The chain joins TRBV6-6 to TRBJ2-5; 11 bases are a match to TRBD2. This CDR3 is built from 16 residues. CDR1 is MNHNY and CDR2 is SVGAGI in the germline V gene (reference sequence). With V trimmed by 4 bases and J by 5 bases, 9 bases remained unmatched. This CDR3 is CASSSPSSGGAETQYF. CDR3 DNA sequence: TGTGCCAGCAGTTCCCCGAGTAGCGGGGGGGCGGAGACCCAGTACTTC.

The J gene is TRBJ2-4, the V gene TRBV3-1 (or the pseudogene TRBV3-2), with 12 bases matching TRBD1. The trim removed 4 bases at V and 2 bases at J, leaving 3 bases unmatched. The CDR3 consists of 16 residues. Germline V lookup: CDR1 LGHDT, CDR2 YNNKEL (reference sequence). The CDR3 DNA follows: TGTGCCAGCAGCCGAGGGACAGGGGGCCCCAAAAACATTCAGTACTTC. It translates to CASSRGTGGPKNIQYF.

In its sample, this clone was seen once. CDR3 region: CASSQTGNSQPQHF. As DNA, the CDR3 is TGTGCCAGCAGCCAGACAGGGAACAGCCAGCCCCAGCATTTT. The J gene is TRBJ1-5, the V gene TRBV6-2 or TRBV6-3, with 7 bases aligning to TRBD1. Germline loops: CDR1 MNHEY, CDR2 SVGEGT. V shed 6 bases, J shed 7 bases, and the junction held 9 bases outside the gene matches. The CDR3 extends over 14 amino acids.

The chain has TRBV9 and TRBJ2-4; weak D call: TRBD2 (6 bases). The CDR3 loop spans 15 amino acids. Per the germline V gene, CDR1 is SGDLS and CDR2 is YYNGEE. V gave up 0 bases and J gave up 1 base, with 8 bases separating them. The CDR3, as DNA: TGTGCCAGCAGCGTAGGCGGGGACGCCAAAAACATTCAGTACTTC. Protein: CASSVGGDAKNIQYF.

The rearrangement joins TRBV11-3 to TRBJ2-1; TRBD2 agrees at 11 bases. The CDR3 contains 15 residues. J gave up 16 bases and V 5 bases, and 16 bases lay outside the gene matches. CDR1 SGHNT and CDR2 YENEEA come from the germline V gene. The CDR3 sequence: CASSPQAGIAGGLFF. CDR3 DNA: TGTGCCAGCAGCCCACAGGCAGGAATAGCGGGAGGGCTTTTCTTC.

The chain has TRBV3-1 (or the pseudogene TRBV3-2) and TRBJ1-1; 7 bases line up with TRBD1. V lost 7 bases to trimming and J lost 1 base; unmatched junction nucleotides: 3. There are 13 residues in the CDR3. Germline V CDR1 and CDR2: LGHDT, YNNKEL (reference sequence). Here the CDR3 reads CASTDRRNTEAFF. In DNA, the CDR3 is TGTGCCAGCACGGACAGGAGGAACACTGAAGCTTTCTTT.

CDR3 nucleotides: TGTGCCAGCAGCTTCCCCGGAGACAGGGGAGAGGGCACAGATACGCAGTATTTT. Its translation: CASSFPGDRGEGTDTQYF. The rearrangement uses TRBV5-4 and TRBJ2-3, with 8 bases aligning to TRBD1. This CDR3 spans 18 amino acids. The V and J ends lost 2 bases and 1 base, in that order; junction bases with no gene match: 12. Germline V gives CDR1 SGHNT, CDR2 YYREEE (reference sequence).

The CDR3 region is CASSSGQQNTEAFF. The CDR3 DNA reads TGCGCCAGCAGCTCCGGACAGCAGAACACTGAAGCTTTCTTT. This chain joins TRBV5-1 and TRBJ1-1; the D gene is possibly TRBD1 (6 bases). From germline, CDR1 is SGHRS and CDR2 YFSETQ. V was pared by 3 bases and J by 1 base, with 10 bases between. The CDR3 is 14 residues long.

This clone was counted once. Here the CDR3 DNA reads TGTGCCAGCAGTTTATCCACCGGGACAGAGTACAATGAGCAGTTCTTC. Protein: CASSLSTGTEYNEQFF. This chain connects TRBV27 to TRBJ2-1; 7 nucleotides line up with TRBD1. Germline V lookup: CDR1 MNHEY, CDR2 SMNVEV (reference sequence). The CDR3 is 16 amino acids. V gave up 0 bases and J gave up 4 bases; unmatched junction bases: 6.

The chain uses TRBV7-9 and TRBJ1-4; possibly TRBD1 for D (6 bases). Germline V gene data show CDR1 as SEHNR and CDR2 as FQNEAQ (reference sequence). The CDR3 spans 15 residues. Trimming stripped 3 bases from V and 4 bases from J, with 12 bases between. CDR3 sequence: CASSFGGRGNEKLFF. The CDR3 bases are TGTGCCAGCAGCTTTGGGGGCAGGGGTAATGAAAAACTGTTTTTT.

The chain is built from TRBV7-2 and TRBJ1-2, with TRBD1 matching 9 bases. CDR1 and CDR2 from the germline V gene are SGHTA and FQGNSA. CDR3 length: 13 residues. V lost 5 bases and J lost 8; bases outside the gene matches: 6. In DNA, the CDR3 is TGTGCCAGCAGCCTACAGGGGGCGCGGGGCTACACCTTC. Translating gives CASSLQGARGYTF.

The V call is TRBV18, the J call TRBJ2-1, with D maybe TRBD1 (7 bases). The V end lost 9 bases, the J end lost 4 bases, and 19 bases lay between the germline ends. Germline V gene sequence: CDR1 KGHSH, CDR2 LQKENI. The CDR3 spans 15 residues. Written as DNA, the CDR3 is TGTGCCAGTTCCCTGGCGGGACAGAATTACAATGAGCAGTTCTTC. It specifies CASSLAGQNYNEQFF.

The J gene is TRBJ1-3, the V gene TRBV6-1; TRBD1 matches 8 bases. This CDR3 spans 20 amino acids. Germline loops: CDR1 MNHNS, CDR2 SASEGT. V lost 1 base, J lost 0 bases, and 14 bases stayed unmatched. CDR3 DNA sequence: TGTGCCAGCAGTGAAGACGGCCGTGAACCCAGGGGGCCCTCTGGAAACACCATATATTTT. Protein sequence: CASSEDGREPRGPSGNTIYF.

In this sample, this clone turned up a few times. The chain is built from TRBV4-3 and TRBJ2-2, with 9 positions matching TRBD2. There are 15 residues in the CDR3. Germline assignment: CDR1 LGHNA and CDR2 YSLEER. J gave up 10 bases and V 4 bases, and 10 bases lay outside the gene matches. The CDR3 region has the DNA TGCGCCAGCAGCCCCGGGGGACTAGCTGGTACGGAGCTGTTTTTT. It yields the protein CASSPGGLAGTELFF.

The chain couples TRBV5-1 to TRBJ2-5; perhaps TRBD2 as D (7 bases). Between the trimmed V and J ends, which lost 0 bases and 13 bases, there was a span of 16 bases. Per the germline V gene, CDR1 is SGHRS and CDR2 is YFSETQ. CDR3 size: 13 residues. The CDR3 DNA reads TGCGCCAGCAGCTTGGACGGGGGGCCAAGTTGGTACTTC. Its protein is CASSLDGGPSWYF. Full variable domain (missing parts from reference TRBV5-1 and TRBJ2-5): KAGVTQTPRYLIKTRGQQVTLSCSPISGHRSVSWYQQTPGQGLQFLFEYFSETQRNKGNFPGRFSGRQFSNSRSEMNVSTLELGDSALYLCASSLDGGPSWYFGPGTRLLVL.